Presented here are 29 T cell receptor beta chains from one specimen sequenced in a study of cytomegalovirus exposure and HLA in healthy donors (dated by TCRdb to 2015 to 2018). Libraries were made using the immunoSEQ multiplex PCR assay. For the multiplex PCR, a mixture combining 60 forward primers for TCR Vbeta segments and 13 reverse primers for TCR Jbeta segments was used. Not all clones reach the TCRdb copy of this immuneACCESS table, which keeps in-frame sequences only. Checked studies attribute under half of the gap to unresolved V genes and leave the rest unexplained. In this sample's table one finds 60,000 to 85,000 clones. Roughly 13% of the sample comes from the top ten. Sequenced sample: PBMCs. The receptors shown here come from a man in his forties or fifties in good health and CMV-seropositive.

The V and J genes are TRBV7-9 and TRBJ1-4; D is possibly TRBD1 (6 bases). The CDR3 is 15 amino acids. Germline-derived CDR1 and CDR2 are SEHNR and FQNEAQ (reference sequence). V lost 1 base and J lost 7, with 13 bases in between. The DNA for the CDR3 is TGTGCCAGCAGCTTAGGTACCCGGGACACTGAAAAACTGTTTTTT. Translated, it gives CASSLGTRDTEKLFF.

V gene TRBV28 combines with J gene TRBJ2-2; 10 nucleotides align to TRBD2. J lost 4 bases, V lost 7 bases, and 6 bases had no gene match. CDR3 length equals 15 residues. Germline assignment: CDR1 MDHEN and CDR2 SYDVKM. DNA of the CDR3: TGTGCCAGCACCTCCCTAGCGGGAGTCACCGGGGAGCTGTTTTTT. This encodes CASTSLAGVTGELFF.

The CDR3 loop is CASRGGSYPNEQFF. CDR3 DNA sequence: TGTGCCAGCAGGGGCGGGAGCTACCCGAATGAGCAGTTCTTC. The chain carries TRBV6-1 and TRBJ2-1, with 7 bases matching TRBD2. The CDR3 consists of 14 residues. Trimming at V came to 6 bases and at J to 7 bases, leaving 9 bases not matched to a gene. Germline assignment: CDR1 MNHNS and CDR2 SASEGT.

This chain uses TRBV28 with TRBJ2-7; D not resolved. The germline V gene encodes CDR1 MDHEN and CDR2 SYDVKM. The CDR3 extends over 11 amino acids. Trimming cost V 8 bases and J 0 bases, with 5 bases left between them. The CDR3 loop is CASHSSYEQYF. CDR3 sequence (DNA): TGTGCCAGCCATAGCTCCTACGAGCAGTACTTC. The variable domain in full, with the rest retrieved from reference TRBV28 and TRBJ2-7, is DVKVTQSSRYLVKRTGEKVFLECVQDMDHENMFWYRQDPGLGLRLIYFSYDVKMKEKGDIPEGYSVSREKKERFSLILESASTNQTSMYLCASHSSYEQYFGPGTRLTVT.

The chain joins TRBV6-6 to TRBJ1-2; D not resolved. Germline CDR1 MNHNY, CDR2 SVGAGI (reference sequence). V was trimmed by 6 bases and J by 2 bases, leaving 13 bases between them. The CDR3 contains 14 residues. CDR3 sequence (DNA): TGTGCCAGCAGGAGCTACTTACCGAACTATGGCTACACCTTC. Its translation: CASRSYLPNYGYTF.

The chain links TRBV7-2 to TRBJ2-5; 13 bases are a match to TRBD2. The germline V gene encodes CDR1 SGHTA and CDR2 FQGNSA. V lost 6 bases, J lost 1 base, and 14 bases stayed unmatched. This CDR3 is built from 19 residues. CDR3 DNA: TGTGCCAGCAGTTTCCCAATGGGACTAGCGGGGACACCCCAAGAGACCCAGTACTTC. Translating it yields CASSFPMGLAGTPQETQYF.

The rearrangement uses TRBV28 and TRBJ1-4, with D unclear. Germline V lookup: CDR1 MDHEN, CDR2 SYDVKM. The V end lost 3 bases, the J end lost 2 bases, and 7 bases lay between the germline ends. CDR3 length: 14 amino acids. The CDR3 spells CASSFKSTNEKLFF. CDR3 nucleotides: TGTGCCAGCAGTTTTAAGAGTACTAATGAAAAACTGTTTTTT.

Points on this clone: At one end the junction does not follow the germline gene, possibly because of a read error. The chain uses TRBV7-3 and TRBJ2-1, with a weak D call TRBD1 (7 bases). CDR1 and CDR2 from the germline V gene are SGHTA and FQGTGA. CDR3 length: 15 amino acids. CDR3 region: CASTLTGEAYNEQFF. CDR3 DNA sequence: TGTGCCAGCACCTTAACAGGGGAGGCCTACAATGAGCAGTTCTTC. The full variable domain, with the rest looked up from reference TRBV7-3 and TRBJ2-1, is GAGVSQTPSNKVTEKGKYVELRCDPISGHTALYWYRQSLGQGPEFLIYFQGTGAADDSGLPNDRFFAVRPEGSVSTLKIQRTERGDSAVYLCASTLTGEAYNEQFFGPGTRLTVL.

The chain has TRBV5-6 and TRBJ2-7; no definite D call. The CDR3 is made up of 15 amino acids. V shed 0 bases and J shed 0 bases, with 10 bases lying between them. CDR1 and CDR2 (germline): SGHDT, YYEEEE. CDR3 in DNA: TGTGCCAGCAGCTTGGATGGTAGCCGCTCCTACGAGCAGTACTTC. This sequence encodes CASSLDGSRSYEQYF.

Concerning this clone itself: One end of the junction fails to match germline, which may point to a read error. The gene calls are TRBV29-1 and TRBJ1-1; 9 bases line up with TRBD1. In germline, CDR1 is SQVTM, CDR2 ANQGSEA. The CDR3 runs to 10 residues. In DNA, the CDR3 is TGCAGCGCTGAGGACAGGGGCGCTTGCTTT. Encoded protein: CSAEDRGACF.

A word on this clone: A junction boundary mismatches the germline segment, possibly from a read error. This chain links TRBV6-5 with TRBJ1-6, with D hard to call. Germline CDR1 and CDR2: MNHEY and SVGAGI. The CDR3 is 14 residues long. The CDR3: CASSYSSHNSPLHF. For the CDR3, the DNA is TGTGCCAGCAGTTACAGCTCCCATAATTCACCCCTCCACTTT.

The rearrangement uses TRBV29-1 and TRBJ1-2; the match to TRBD1 covers 11 bases. V was clipped by 4 bases and J by 4 bases; unmatched bases: 8. Germline assignment: CDR1 SQVTM and CDR2 ANQGSEA. This CDR3 region has 15 residues. CDR3 in amino acids: CSVAKWDRGGYGYTF. For the CDR3, the DNA is TGCAGCGTTGCTAAGTGGGACAGGGGGGGCTATGGCTACACCTTC.

The chain combines TRBV6-1 with TRBJ2-7; 8 bases are a match to TRBD2. Per the germline V gene, CDR1 is MNHNS and CDR2 is SASEGT. The CDR3 runs to 15 residues. Losses at the gene ends were 2 bases for V and 7 bases for J; bases not matched to a gene: 10. The CDR3 reads CASSEPGGRRREQYF. DNA for the CDR3: TGTGCCAGCAGTGAACCGGGAGGGCGGAGGAGGGAGCAGTACTTC.

V and J are TRBV7-9 and TRBJ1-5, with D hard to call. This CDR3 contains 14 residues. V gave up 5 bases and J gave up 3 bases, with 11 bases separating them. Germline loops: CDR1 SEHNR, CDR2 FQNEAQ (reference sequence). The CDR3 region is CASSRGLPNQPQHF. CDR3 coding DNA: TGTGCCAGCAGCAGAGGCCTTCCCAATCAGCCCCAGCATTTT. Filled out from reference TRBV7-9 and TRBJ1-5, the complete variable domain reads DTGVSQNPRHKITKRGQNVTFRCDPISEHNRLYWYRQTLGQGPEFLTYFQNEAQLEKSRLLSDRFSAERPKGSFSTLEIQRTEQGDSAMYLCASSRGLPNQPQHFGDGTRLSIL.

The rearrangement links TRBV7-9 to TRBJ1-1, with 8 bases fitting TRBD1. With V trimmed by 6 bases and J by 4 bases, 4 bases remained unmatched. Per germline, CDR1 SEHNR and CDR2 FQNEAQ (reference sequence). This CDR3 has 13 residues. The CDR3 loop reads CASRLDRVTEAFF. The CDR3 bases are TGTGCCAGCAGGCTGGACAGGGTCACTGAAGCTTTCTTT.

The chain carries TRBV11-3 and TRBJ2-5; D is unresolved. The CDR3 runs 15 residues. The V end was cut by 1 base, the J end by 5 bases, with 14 bases between. Looked up from germline, CDR1 is SGHNT and CDR2 is YENEEA. CDR3 residues: CASSLGGDPRETQYF. The CDR3 coding sequence is TGTGCCAGCAGCTTAGGAGGCGATCCAAGGGAGACCCAGTACTTC.

The rearrangement uses TRBV6-1 and TRBJ2-5, with 12 bases that match TRBD1. The V segment lost 0 bases and the J segment 6 bases; nucleotides outside the gene matches: 2. The CDR3 contains 15 residues. CDR1 is MNHNS and CDR2 is SASEGT in the germline V gene. The CDR3: CASSEAGQGAKTQYF. The CDR3 DNA is TGTGCCAGCAGTGAAGCGGGACAGGGGGCAAAGACCCAGTACTTC.

V is TRBV19 and J is TRBJ1-4, with D tentatively TRBD1 (5 bases). The V end was cut by 5 bases, the J end by 7 bases, with 14 bases between. The CDR3 is 14 amino acids. Germline V lookup: CDR1 LNHDA, CDR2 SQIVND (reference sequence). CDR3 in DNA: TGTGCCAGTAGTGGTAGACAGCGGGGTGAAAAACTGTTTTTT. It encodes CASSGRQRGEKLFF.

The chain recombines TRBV5-1 with TRBJ1-2; D is ambiguous. Germline V gene data show CDR1 as SGHRS and CDR2 as YFSETQ. V was cut by 0 bases and J by 1 base, with 10 bases left in between. The CDR3 spans 15 residues. As DNA, the CDR3 is TGCGCCAGCAGCTTGGTAGCCAGTCTTAACTATGGCTACACCTTC. Translation gives CASSLVASLNYGYTF.

This sequence joins TRBV6-1 and TRBJ1-5; 8 nucleotides agree with TRBD1. Losses at the gene ends were 5 bases for V and 3 bases for J; bases not matched to a gene: 6. The CDR3 is 15 residues long. The germline V gene encodes CDR1 MNHNS and CDR2 SASEGT. CDR3 sequence (DNA): TGTGCCAGCAGTTCCGGGGACAGGAACAATCAGCCCCAGCATTTT. Its translation is CASSSGDRNNQPQHF.

The chain recombines TRBV5-6 with TRBJ2-7; the D gene is possibly TRBD2 (7 bases). Trimming took 4 bases from V and 6 from J, leaving 20 bases between them. The CDR3 contains 15 residues. CDR1 SGHDT and CDR2 YYEEEE come from the germline V gene. This CDR3 reads CASSPTGGEISEQYV. The CDR3, as DNA: TGTGCCAGCAGCCCGACGGGGGGCGAAATTAGCGAGCAGTACGTC.

The V gene is TRBV10-3, the J gene TRBJ1-2; D unresolved. Trimming took off 3 bases at V and 7 bases at J, with 12 bases between the two ends. The CDR3 is made up of 13 amino acids. Per the germline V gene, CDR1 is ENHRY and CDR2 is SYGVKD. CDR3 nucleotides: TGTGCCATCAGTGATGGCAGTGTGGTTGGCTACACCTTC. Its translation is CAISDGSVVGYTF.

The chain uses TRBV19 and TRBJ2-7; 8 nucleotides line up with TRBD1. Germline CDR1 and CDR2: LNHDA and SQIVND (reference sequence). J gave up 4 bases and V 6 bases, and 5 bases lay outside the gene matches. The CDR3 sequence is 13 residues long. CDR3 DNA: TGTGCCAGTAGGACAGGGGAGTGGTACGAGCAGTACGTC. This translates into CASRTGEWYEQYV.

The J gene is TRBJ1-1, the V gene TRBV10-3; 7 bases are a match to TRBD1. CDR3 length: 16 amino acids. Germline V gene sequence: CDR1 ENHRY, CDR2 SYGVKD. Unmatched junction bases numbered 12, after V lost 4 bases and J lost 4 bases. The CDR3 sequence: CAISGDRDIGATEAFF. The CDR3 coding sequence is TGTGCCATCAGTGGGGACAGAGATATTGGGGCCACTGAAGCTTTCTTT.

The chain uses TRBV5-4 and TRBJ2-5; 9 positions agree with TRBD2. The CDR3 runs 16 residues. Trimming removed 2 bases from V and 5 bases from J; junction bases left unmatched: 10. Per the germline V gene, CDR1 is SGHNT and CDR2 is YYREEE (reference sequence). DNA of the CDR3: TGTGCCAGCAGCTTCACGGCGGGGGGGCTGATGGAGACCCAGTACTTC. Translating it yields CASSFTAGGLMETQYF. The full variable domain, completed using reference TRBV5-4 and TRBJ2-5, is ETGVTQSPTHLIKTRGQQVTLRCSSQSGHNTVSWYQQALGQGPQFIFQYYREEENGRGNFPPRFSGLQFPNYSSELNVNALELDDSALYLCASSFTAGGLMETQYFGPGTRLLVL.

The chain combines TRBV7-9 with TRBJ1-1; 8 nucleotides match TRBD1. The CDR3 sequence is 12 residues long. Germline-derived CDR1 and CDR2 are SEHNR and FQNEAQ (reference sequence). V was clipped by 3 bases and J by 7 bases; unmatched bases: 1. This chain's CDR3 is CASSFGQGEAFF. CDR3 sequence (DNA): TGTGCCAGCAGCTTTGGACAGGGTGAAGCTTTCTTT.

This chain links TRBV27 with TRBJ1-6; D unresolved. The V end lost 6 bases, the J end lost 10 bases, and 16 bases lay between the germline ends. CDR1 is MNHEY and CDR2 is SMNVEV in the germline V gene (reference sequence). There are 14 residues in the CDR3. The CDR3 is CASSLARRNSPLHF. In DNA form, the CDR3 reads TGTGCCAGCAGCTTAGCGAGGAGGAACTCACCCCTCCACTTT.

The gene calls are TRBV6-5 and TRBJ2-2, with TRBD2 identical over 10 bases. The J segment lost 4 bases and the V segment lost 6 bases, leaving 5 bases of the junction unmatched. The CDR3 sequence is 15 residues long. In germline, CDR1 is MNHEY, CDR2 SVGAGI. In DNA, the CDR3 is TGTGCCAGCAGCCCTACTAGCGGGGCCACCGGGGAGCTGTTTTTT. This translates into CASSPTSGATGELFF.

The chain joins TRBV2 to TRBJ1-5, with a weak D call TRBD1 (6 bases). V lost 3 bases, J lost 0 bases, and 12 bases lay in between. Per germline, CDR1 SNHLY and CDR2 FYNNEI. CDR3 length equals 16 residues. This chain's CDR3 is CASSDWTVYSNQPQHF. The CDR3 DNA reads TGTGCCAGCAGTGATTGGACAGTCTATAGCAATCAGCCCCAGCATTTT.